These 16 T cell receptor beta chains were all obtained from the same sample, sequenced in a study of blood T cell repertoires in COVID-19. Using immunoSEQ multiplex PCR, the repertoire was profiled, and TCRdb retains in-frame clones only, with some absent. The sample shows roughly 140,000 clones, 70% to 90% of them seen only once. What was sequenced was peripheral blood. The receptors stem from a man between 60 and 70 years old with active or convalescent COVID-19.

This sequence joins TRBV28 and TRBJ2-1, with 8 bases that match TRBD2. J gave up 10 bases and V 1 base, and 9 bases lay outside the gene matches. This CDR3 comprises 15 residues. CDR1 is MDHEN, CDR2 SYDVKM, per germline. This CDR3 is CASSLLPGGAREQFF. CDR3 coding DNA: TGTGCCAGCAGTTTATTACCGGGAGGGGCAAGGGAGCAGTTCTTC.

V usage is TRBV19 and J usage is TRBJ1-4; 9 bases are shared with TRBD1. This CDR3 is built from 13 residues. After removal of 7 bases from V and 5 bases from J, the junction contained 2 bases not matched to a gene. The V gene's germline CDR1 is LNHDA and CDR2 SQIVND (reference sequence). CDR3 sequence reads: CASTGTGNEKLFF. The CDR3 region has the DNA TGTGCCAGTACCGGGACAGGGAATGAAAAACTGTTTTTT.

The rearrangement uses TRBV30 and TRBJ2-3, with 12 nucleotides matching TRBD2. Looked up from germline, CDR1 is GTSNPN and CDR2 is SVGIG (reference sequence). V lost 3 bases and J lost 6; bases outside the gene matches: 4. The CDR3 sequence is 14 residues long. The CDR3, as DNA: TGTGCCTGGAGCGCTAGCGGGAGGGCCGATACGCAGTATTTT. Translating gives CAWSASGRADTQYF.

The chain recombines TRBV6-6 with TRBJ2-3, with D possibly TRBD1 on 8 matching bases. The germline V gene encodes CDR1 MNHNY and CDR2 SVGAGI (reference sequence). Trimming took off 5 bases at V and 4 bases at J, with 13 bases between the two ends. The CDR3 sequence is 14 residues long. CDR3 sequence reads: CASSATGGADTQYF. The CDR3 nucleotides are TGTGCCAGCAGTGCCACAGGGGGGGCAGATACGCAGTATTTT.

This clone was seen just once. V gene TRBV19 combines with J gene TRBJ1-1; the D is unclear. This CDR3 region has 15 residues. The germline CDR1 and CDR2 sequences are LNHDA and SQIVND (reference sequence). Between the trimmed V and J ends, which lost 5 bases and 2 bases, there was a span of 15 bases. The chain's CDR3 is CASSPFRGSNTEAFF. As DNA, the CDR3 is TGTGCCAGTAGTCCATTTCGCGGATCAAACACTGAAGCTTTCTTT.

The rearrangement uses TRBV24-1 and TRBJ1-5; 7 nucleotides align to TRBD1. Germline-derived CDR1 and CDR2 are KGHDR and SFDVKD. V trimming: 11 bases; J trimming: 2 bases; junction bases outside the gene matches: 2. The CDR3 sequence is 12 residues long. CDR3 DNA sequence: TGTGCCATTGGACAGGGCAATCAGCCCCAGCATTTT. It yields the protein CAIGQGNQPQHF.

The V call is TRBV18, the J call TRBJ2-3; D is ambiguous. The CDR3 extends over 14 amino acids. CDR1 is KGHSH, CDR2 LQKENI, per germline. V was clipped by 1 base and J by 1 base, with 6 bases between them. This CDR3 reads CASSPQLGTDTQYF. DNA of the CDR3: TGTGCCAGCTCACCACAACTGGGCACAGATACGCAGTATTTT.

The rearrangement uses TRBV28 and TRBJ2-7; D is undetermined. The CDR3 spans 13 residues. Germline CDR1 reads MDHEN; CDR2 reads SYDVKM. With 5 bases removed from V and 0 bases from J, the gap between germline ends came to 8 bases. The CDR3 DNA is TGTGCCAGCAGTCACACCAACTCCTACGAGCAGTACTTC. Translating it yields CASSHTNSYEQYF.

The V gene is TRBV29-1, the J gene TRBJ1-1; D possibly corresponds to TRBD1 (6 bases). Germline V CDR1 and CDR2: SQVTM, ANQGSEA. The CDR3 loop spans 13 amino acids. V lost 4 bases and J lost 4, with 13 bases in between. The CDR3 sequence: CSVGSGAGTEAFF. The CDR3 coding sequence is TGCAGCGTTGGATCAGGGGCGGGCACTGAAGCTTTCTTT.

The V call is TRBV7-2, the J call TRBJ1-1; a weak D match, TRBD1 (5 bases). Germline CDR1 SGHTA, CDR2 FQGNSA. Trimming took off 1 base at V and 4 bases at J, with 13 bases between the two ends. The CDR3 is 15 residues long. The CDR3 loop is CASSLVGGTSTEAFF. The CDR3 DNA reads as TGTGCCAGCAGCTTAGTGGGGGGAACTAGCACTGAAGCTTTCTTT.

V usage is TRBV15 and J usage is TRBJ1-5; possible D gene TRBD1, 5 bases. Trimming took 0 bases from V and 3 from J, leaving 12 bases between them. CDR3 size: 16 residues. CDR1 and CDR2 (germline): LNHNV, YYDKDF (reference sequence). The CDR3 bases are TGTGCCACCAGCAGAGAGAGTCAGGGTGACAATCAGCCCCAGCATTTT. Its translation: CATSRESQGDNQPQHF.

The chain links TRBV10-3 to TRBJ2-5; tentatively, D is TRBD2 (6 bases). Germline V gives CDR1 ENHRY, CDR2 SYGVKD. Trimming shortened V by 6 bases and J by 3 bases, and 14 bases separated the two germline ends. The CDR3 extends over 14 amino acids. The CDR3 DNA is TGTGCCATCAGGGGGGGATCCACCGAAGAGACCCAGTACTTC. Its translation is CAIRGGSTEETQYF.

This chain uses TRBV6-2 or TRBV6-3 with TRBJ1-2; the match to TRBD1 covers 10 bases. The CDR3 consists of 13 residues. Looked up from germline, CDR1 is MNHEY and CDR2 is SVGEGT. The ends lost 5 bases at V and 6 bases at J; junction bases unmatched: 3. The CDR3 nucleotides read TGTGCCAGCAGTCTGGACAGGGGGGATGGCTACACCTTC. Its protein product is CASSLDRGDGYTF.

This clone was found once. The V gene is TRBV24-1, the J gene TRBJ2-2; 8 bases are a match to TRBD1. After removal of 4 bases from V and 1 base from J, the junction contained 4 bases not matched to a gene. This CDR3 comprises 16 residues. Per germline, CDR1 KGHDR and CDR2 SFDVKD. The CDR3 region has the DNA TGTGCCACCAGTGACCGGACAGGGTGGAACACCGGGGAGCTGTTTTTT. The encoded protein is CATSDRTGWNTGELFF.

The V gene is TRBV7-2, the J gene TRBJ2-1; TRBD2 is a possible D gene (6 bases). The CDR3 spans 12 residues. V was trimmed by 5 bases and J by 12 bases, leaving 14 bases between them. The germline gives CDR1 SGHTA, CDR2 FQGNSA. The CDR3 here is CASSRRLGGQFF. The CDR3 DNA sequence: TGTGCCAGCAGCCGTCGTCTGGGGGGGCAGTTCTTC.

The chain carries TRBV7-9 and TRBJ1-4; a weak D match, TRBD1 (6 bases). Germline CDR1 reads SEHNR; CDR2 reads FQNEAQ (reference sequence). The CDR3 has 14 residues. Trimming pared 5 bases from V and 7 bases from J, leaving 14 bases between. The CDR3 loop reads CASSMGGLGEKLFF. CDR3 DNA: TGTGCCAGCAGCATGGGGGGGCTCGGTGAAAAACTGTTTTTT.